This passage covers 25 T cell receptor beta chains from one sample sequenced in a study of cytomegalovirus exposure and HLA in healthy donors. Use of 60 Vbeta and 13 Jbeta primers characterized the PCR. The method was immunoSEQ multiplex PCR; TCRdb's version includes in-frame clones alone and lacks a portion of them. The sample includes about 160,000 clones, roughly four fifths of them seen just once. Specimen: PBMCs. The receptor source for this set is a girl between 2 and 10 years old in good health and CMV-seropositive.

CDR3: CASTRSVIAEAFF. CDR3 DNA sequence: TGTGCCAGCACCCGGTCGGTGATCGCTGAAGCTTTCTTT. The V gene is TRBV2, the J gene TRBJ1-1; D gene uncertain. The CDR3 loop spans 13 amino acids. The germline CDR1 and CDR2 sequences are SNHLY and FYNNEI. Trimming left V 7 bases short and J 6 bases short, with 15 bases between.

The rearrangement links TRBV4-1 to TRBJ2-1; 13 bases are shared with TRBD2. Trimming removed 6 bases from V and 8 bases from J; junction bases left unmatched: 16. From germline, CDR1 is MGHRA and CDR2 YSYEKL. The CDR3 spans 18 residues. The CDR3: CASREGTSGIFFVDEQFF. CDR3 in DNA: TGCGCCAGCAGGGAAGGGACTAGCGGGATATTTTTTGTCGATGAGCAGTTCTTC.

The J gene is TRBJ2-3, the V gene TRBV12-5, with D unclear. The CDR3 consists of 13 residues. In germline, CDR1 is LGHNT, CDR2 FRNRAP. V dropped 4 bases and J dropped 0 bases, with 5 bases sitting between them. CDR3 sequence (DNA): TGTGCTAGTGGTTCCTCTAGCACAGATACGCAGTATTTT. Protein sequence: CASGSSSTDTQYF.

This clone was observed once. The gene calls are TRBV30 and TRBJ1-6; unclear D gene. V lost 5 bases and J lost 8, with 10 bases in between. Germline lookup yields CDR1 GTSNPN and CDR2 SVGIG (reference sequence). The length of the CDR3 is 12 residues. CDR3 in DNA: TGTGCCTGGGGGCCGACCGATTCACCCCTCCACTTT. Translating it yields CAWGPTDSPLHF.

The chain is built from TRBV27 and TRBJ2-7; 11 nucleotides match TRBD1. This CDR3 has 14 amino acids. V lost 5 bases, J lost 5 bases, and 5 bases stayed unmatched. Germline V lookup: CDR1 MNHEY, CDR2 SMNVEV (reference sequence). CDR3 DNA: TGTGCCAGCAGTGTCGGGACAGGGGGGAACGAGCAGTACTTC. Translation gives CASSVGTGGNEQYF.

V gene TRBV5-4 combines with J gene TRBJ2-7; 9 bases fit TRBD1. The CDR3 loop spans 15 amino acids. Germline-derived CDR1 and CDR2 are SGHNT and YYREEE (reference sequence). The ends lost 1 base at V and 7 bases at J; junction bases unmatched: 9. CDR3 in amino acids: CASSLRRTGAEEQYF. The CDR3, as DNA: TGTGCCAGCAGCTTGAGGCGGACAGGGGCGGAGGAGCAGTACTTC.

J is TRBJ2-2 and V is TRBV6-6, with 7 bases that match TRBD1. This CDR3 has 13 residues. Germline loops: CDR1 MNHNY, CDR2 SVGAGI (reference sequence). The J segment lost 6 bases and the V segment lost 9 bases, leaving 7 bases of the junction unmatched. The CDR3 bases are TGTGCCAGTACCGGGACAGTTGCCGGGGAGCTGTTTTTT. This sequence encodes CASTGTVAGELFF.

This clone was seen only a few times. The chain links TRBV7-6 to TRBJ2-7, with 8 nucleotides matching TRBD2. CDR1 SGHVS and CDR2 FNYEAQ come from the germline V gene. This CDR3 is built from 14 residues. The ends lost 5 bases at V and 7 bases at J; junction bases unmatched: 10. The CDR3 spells CASSLRLVAGEQYF. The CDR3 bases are TGTGCCAGCAGCCTCCGATTGGTAGCGGGAGAGCAGTACTTC.

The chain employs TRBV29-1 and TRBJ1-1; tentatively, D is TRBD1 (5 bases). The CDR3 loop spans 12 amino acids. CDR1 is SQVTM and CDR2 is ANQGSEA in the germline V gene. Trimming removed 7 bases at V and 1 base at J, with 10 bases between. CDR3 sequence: CSARQRNTEAFF. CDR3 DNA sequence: TGCAGCGCCCGACAGAGGAACACTGAAGCTTTCTTT.

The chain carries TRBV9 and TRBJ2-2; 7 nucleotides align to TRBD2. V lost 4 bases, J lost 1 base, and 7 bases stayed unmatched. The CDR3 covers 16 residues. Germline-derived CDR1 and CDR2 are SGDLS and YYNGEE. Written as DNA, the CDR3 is TGTGCCAGCAGCCCTCTAGCGGCCGTGAACACCGGGGAGCTGTTTTTT. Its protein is CASSPLAAVNTGELFF.

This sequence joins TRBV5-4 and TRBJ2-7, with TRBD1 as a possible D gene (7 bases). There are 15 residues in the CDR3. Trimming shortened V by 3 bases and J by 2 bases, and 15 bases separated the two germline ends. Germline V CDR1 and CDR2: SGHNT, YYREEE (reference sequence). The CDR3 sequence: CASSWGGQEAYEQYF. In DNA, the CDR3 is TGTGCCAGCAGCTGGGGAGGACAGGAAGCCTACGAGCAGTACTTC.

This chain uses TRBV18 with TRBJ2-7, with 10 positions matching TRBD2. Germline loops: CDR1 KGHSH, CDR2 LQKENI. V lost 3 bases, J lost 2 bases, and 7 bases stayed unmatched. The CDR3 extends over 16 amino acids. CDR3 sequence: CASSPPGLAATYEQYF. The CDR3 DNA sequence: TGTGCCAGCTCACCCCCTGGACTAGCGGCAACCTACGAGCAGTACTTC. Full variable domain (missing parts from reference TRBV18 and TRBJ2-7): NAGVMQNPRHLVRRRGQEARLRCSPMKGHSHVYWYRQLPEEGLKFMVYLQKENIIDESGMPKERFSAEFPKEGPSILRIQQVVRGDSAAYFCASSPPGLAATYEQYFGPGTRLTVT.

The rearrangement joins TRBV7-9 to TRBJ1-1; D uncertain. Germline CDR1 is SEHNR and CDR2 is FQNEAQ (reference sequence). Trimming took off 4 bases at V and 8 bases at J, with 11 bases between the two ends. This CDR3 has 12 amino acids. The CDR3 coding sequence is TGTGCCAGCAGCTACATCAAACCGGAAGCTTTCTTT. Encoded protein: CASSYIKPEAFF.

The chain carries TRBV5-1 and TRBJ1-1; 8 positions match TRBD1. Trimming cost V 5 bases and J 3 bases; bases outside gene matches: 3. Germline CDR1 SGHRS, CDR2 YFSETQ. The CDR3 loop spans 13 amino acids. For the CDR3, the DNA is TGCGCCAGCAGACAGGGGGAATACACTGAAGCTTTCTTT. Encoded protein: CASRQGEYTEAFF. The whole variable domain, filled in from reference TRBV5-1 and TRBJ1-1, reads KAGVTQTPRYLIKTRGQQVTLSCSPISGHRSVSWYQQTPGQGLQFLFEYFSETQRNKGNFPGRFSGRQFSNSRSEMNVSTLELGDSALYLCASRQGEYTEAFFGQGTRLTVV.

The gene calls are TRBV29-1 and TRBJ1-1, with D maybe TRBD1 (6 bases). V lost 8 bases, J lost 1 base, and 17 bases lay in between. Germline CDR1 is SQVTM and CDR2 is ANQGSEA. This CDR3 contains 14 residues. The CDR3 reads CSCILGQRNTEAFF. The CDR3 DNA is TGCAGCTGCATCTTGGGACAAAGGAACACTGAAGCTTTCTTT. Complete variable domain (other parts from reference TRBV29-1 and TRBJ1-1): SAVISQKPSRDICQRGTSLTIQCQVDSQVTMMFWYRQQPGQSLTLIATANQGSEATYESGFVIDKFPISRPNLTFSTLTVSNMSPEDSSIYLCSCILGQRNTEAFFGQGTRLTVV.

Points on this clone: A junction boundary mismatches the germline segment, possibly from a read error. The CDR3 loop reads CASSSDRDKRLF. Here the CDR3 DNA reads TGTGCCAGCAGTTCAGACAGGGATAAAAGACTCTTC. The V call is TRBV6-6, the J call TRBJ2-1; TRBD1 aligns across 7 bases. The CDR3 extends over 12 amino acids. Germline lookup yields CDR1 MNHNY and CDR2 SVGAGI (reference sequence).

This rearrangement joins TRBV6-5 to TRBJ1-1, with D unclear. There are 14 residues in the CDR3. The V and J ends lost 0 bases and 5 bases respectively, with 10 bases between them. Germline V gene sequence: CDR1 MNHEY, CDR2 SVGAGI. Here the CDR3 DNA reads TGTGCCAGCAGTTACTCGCCCCTCGGGACTGAAGCTTTCTTT. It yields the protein CASSYSPLGTEAFF.

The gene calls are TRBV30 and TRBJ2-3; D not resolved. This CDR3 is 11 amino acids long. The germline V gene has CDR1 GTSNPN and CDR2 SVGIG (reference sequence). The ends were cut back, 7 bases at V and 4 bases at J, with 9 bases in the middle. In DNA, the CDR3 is TGTGCCTTGCCCCAGTCAGATACGCAGTATTTT. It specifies CALPQSDTQYF.

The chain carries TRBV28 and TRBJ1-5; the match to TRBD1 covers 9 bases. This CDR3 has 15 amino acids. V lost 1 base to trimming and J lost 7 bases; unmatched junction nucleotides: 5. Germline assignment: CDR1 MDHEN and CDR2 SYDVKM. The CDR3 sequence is CASSLYRGPGQPQHF. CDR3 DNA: TGTGCCAGCAGTTTATACAGGGGGCCAGGACAGCCCCAGCATTTT.

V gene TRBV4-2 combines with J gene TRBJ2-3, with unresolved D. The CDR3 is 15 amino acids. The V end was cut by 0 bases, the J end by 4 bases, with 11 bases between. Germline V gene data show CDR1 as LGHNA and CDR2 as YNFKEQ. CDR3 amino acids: CASSQEGRTADTQYF. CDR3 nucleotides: TGTGCCAGCAGCCAAGAGGGCAGAACAGCAGATACGCAGTATTTT.

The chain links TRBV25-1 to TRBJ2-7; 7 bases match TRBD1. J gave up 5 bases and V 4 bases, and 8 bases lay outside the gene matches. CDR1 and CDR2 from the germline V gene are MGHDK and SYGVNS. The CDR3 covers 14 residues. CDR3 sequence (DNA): TGTGCCAGCAGTGCACAGGGGACCCTGGACGAGCAGTACTTC. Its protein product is CASSAQGTLDEQYF.

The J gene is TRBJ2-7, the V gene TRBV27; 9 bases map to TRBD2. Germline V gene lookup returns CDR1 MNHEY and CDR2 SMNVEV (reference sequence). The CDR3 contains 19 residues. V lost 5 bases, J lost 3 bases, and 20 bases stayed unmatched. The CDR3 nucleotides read TGTGCCAGCAGTCCAAGACTAGCGGAGGGCTCGGTCCCACGCTACGAGCAGTACTTC. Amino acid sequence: CASSPRLAEGSVPRYEQYF.

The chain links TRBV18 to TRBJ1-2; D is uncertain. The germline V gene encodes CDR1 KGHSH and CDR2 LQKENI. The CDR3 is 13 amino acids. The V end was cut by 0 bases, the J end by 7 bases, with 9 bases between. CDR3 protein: CASSPPYRGGYTF. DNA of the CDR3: TGTGCCAGCTCACCACCGTACCGAGGTGGCTACACCTTC.

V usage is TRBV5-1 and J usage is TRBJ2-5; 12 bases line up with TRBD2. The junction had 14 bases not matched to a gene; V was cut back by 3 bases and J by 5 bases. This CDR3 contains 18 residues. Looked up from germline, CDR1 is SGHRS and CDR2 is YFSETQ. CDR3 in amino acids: CASSWEKLAGGPGETQYF. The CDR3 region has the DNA TGCGCCAGCAGCTGGGAAAAGCTAGCGGGAGGGCCGGGTGAGACCCAGTACTTC.

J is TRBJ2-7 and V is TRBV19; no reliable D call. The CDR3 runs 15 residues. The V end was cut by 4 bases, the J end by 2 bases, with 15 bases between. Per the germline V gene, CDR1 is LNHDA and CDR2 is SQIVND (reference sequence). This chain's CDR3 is CASSSAPASAYEQYF. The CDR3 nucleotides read TGTGCCAGTAGTAGCGCCCCTGCCTCGGCCTACGAGCAGTACTTC.